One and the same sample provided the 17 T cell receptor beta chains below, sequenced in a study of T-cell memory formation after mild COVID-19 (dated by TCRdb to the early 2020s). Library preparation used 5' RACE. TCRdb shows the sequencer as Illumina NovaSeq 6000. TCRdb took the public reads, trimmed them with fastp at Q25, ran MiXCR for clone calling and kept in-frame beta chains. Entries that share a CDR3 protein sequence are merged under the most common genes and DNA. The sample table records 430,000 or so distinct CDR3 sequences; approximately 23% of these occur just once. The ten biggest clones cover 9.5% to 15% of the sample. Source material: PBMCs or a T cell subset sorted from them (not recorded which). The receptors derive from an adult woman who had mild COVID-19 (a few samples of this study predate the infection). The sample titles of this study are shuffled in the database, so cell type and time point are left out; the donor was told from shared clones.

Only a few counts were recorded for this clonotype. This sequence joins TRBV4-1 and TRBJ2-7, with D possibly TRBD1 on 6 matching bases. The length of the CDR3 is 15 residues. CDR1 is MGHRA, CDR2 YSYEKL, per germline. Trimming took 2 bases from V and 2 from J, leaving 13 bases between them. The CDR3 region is CASSQTDSTTYEQYF. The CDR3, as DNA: TGCGCCAGCAGCCAAACGGACAGTACCACCTACGAGCAGTACTTC.

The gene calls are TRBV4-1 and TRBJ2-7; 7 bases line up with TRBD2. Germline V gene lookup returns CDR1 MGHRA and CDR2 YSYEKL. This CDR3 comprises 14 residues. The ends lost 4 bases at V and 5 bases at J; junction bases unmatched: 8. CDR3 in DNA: TGCGCCAGCAGCCCCGGGGAGGGTGTCGACGAGCAGTACTTC. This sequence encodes CASSPGEGVDEQYF.

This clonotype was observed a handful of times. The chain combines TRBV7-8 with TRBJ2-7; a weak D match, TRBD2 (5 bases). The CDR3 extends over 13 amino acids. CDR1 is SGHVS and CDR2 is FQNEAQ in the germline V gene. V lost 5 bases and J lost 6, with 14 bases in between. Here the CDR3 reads CASSPTRKSEQYF. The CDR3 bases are TGTGCCAGCAGCCCAACTAGGAAGAGCGAGCAGTACTTC.

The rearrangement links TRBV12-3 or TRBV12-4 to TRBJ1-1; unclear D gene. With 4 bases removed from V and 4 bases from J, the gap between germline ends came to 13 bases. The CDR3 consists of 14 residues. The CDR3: CASSSLPLSTEAFF. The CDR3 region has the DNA TGTGCCAGCAGTTCCCTACCACTTTCCACTGAAGCTTTCTTT.

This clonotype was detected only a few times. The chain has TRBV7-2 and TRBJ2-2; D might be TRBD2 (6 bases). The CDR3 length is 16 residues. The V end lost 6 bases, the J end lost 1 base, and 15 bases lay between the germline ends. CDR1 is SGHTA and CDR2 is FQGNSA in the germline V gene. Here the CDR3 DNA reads TGTGCCAGCAGAATTAGGCGGGGACTGAACACCGGGGAGCTGTTTTTT. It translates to CASRIRRGLNTGELFF. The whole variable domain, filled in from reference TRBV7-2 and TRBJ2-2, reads GAGVSQSPSNKVTEKGKDVELRCDPISGHTALYWYRQSLGQGLEFLIYFQGNSAPDKSGLPSDRFSAERTGGSVSTLTIQRTQQEDSAVYLCASRIRRGLNTGELFFGEGSRLTVL.

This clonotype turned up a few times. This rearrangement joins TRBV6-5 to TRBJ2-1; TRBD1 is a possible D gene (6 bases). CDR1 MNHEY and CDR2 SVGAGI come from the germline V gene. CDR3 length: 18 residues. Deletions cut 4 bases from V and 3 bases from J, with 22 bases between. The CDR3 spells CASSWYPIVGGYYNEQFF. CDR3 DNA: TGTGCCAGCAGTTGGTACCCCATAGTAGGGGGTTACTACAATGAGCAGTTCTTC.

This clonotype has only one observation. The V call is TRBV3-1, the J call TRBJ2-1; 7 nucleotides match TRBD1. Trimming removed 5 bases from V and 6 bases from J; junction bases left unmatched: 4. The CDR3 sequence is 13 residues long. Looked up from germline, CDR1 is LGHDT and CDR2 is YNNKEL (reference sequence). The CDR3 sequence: CASSSGQVNEQFF. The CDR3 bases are TGTGCCAGCAGCTCCGGACAGGTCAATGAGCAGTTCTTC.

The CDR3 bases are TGTGCCAGCAGCGGCACTACAGGAACGGAGGGGGAGCAGTACTTC. Protein product: CASSGTTGTEGEQYF. The chain combines TRBV9 with TRBJ2-7; possibly TRBD2 for D (6 bases). Per germline, CDR1 SGDLS and CDR2 YYNGEE. Deletions cut 3 bases from V and 7 bases from J, with 20 bases between. The CDR3 has 15 amino acids.

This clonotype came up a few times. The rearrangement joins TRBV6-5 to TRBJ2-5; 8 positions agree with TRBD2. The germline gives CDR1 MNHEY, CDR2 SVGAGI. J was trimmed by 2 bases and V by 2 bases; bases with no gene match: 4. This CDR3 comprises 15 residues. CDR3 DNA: TGTGCCAGCAGTTACAAGCGGGAGAGACAAGAGACCCAGTACTTC. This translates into CASSYKRERQETQYF.

The CDR3 spells CASSFGLPPTYEQYF. In DNA form, the CDR3 reads TGCGCCAGCAGCTTCGGACTCCCACCGACCTACGAGCAGTACTTC. The chain has TRBV5-1 and TRBJ2-7; possible D gene TRBD2, 5 bases. Looked up from germline, CDR1 is SGHRS and CDR2 is YFSETQ. V was cut by 2 bases and J by 2 bases, with 14 bases left in between. This CDR3 is 15 amino acids long.

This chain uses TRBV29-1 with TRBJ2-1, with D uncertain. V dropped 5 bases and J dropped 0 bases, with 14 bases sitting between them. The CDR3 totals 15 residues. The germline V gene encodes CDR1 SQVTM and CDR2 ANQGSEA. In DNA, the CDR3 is TGCAGCGTTACCAATGACAACCACTCCTACAATGAGCAGTTCTTC. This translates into CSVTNDNHSYNEQFF.

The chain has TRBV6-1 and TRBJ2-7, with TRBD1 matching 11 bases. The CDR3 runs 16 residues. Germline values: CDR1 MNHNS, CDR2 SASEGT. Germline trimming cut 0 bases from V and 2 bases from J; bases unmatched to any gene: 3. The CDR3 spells CASSEADRGRTYEQYF. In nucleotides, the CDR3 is TGTGCCAGCAGTGAAGCGGACAGGGGGCGGACCTACGAGCAGTACTTC.

CDR3: CASRLAGGSVGTQYF. DNA of the CDR3: TGTGCCAGCAGACTAGCGGGGGGGTCGGTTGGGACCCAGTACTTC. The chain has TRBV27 and TRBJ2-5; 13 nucleotides align to TRBD2. Trimming took 6 bases from V and 7 from J; bases not matched to a gene: 8. The CDR3 contains 15 residues. Germline V CDR1 and CDR2: MNHEY, SMNVEV (reference sequence).

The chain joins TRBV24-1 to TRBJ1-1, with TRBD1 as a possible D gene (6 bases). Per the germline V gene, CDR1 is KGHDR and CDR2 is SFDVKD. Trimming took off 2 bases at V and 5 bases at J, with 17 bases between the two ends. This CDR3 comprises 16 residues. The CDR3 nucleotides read TGTGCCACCAGTGATTCGCACGAAGGGGGGCCAACTGAAGCTTTCTTT. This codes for CATSDSHEGGPTEAFF.

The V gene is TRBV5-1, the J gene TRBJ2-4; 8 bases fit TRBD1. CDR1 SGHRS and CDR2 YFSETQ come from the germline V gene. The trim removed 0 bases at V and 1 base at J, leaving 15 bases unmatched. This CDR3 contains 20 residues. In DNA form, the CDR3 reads TGCGCCAGCAGCTTGGGGGACAGAGACAGGGGTTTTCGGGCCAAAAACATTCAGTACTTC. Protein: CASSLGDRDRGFRAKNIQYF.

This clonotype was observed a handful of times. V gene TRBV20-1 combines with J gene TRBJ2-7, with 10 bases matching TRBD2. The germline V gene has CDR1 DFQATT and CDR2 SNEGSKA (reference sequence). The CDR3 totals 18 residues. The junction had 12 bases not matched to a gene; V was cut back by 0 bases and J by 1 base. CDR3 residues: CSARELGVAGGASYEQYF. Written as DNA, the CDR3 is TGCAGTGCTAGAGAATTGGGAGTAGCGGGGGGCGCATCCTACGAGCAGTACTTC.

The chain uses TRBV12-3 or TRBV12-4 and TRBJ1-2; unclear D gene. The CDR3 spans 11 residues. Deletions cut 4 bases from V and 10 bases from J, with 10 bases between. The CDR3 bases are TGTGCCAGCAGTTGGGGTGGGGACTACACCTTC. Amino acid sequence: CASSWGGDYTF.